A selection of T cell receptor beta chains follows, all from one sample in a study of T cell changes during pregnancy in multiple sclerosis. Here immunoSEQ multiplex PCR was the method, and the copy in TCRdb shows in-frame clones only, minus some. The sample contains some 33,000 clones, around 89% of which appear only once. Sequencing was performed on CD8+ T cells from peripheral blood mononuclear cells, taken in the third trimester of pregnancy. These receptors originate from a female donor with multiple sclerosis, enrolled in a pregnancy study. Both conserved end residues are part of each CDR3. D genes are given only for firm matches. Size is omitted from some rows. Given values are once, few, many or a class for expanded clones.

J: TRBJ2-7; size: -; length: 15; D: TRBD2; V: TRBV6-5; CDR3: CASSDSAGGPNEQYF; DNA: TGTGCCAGCAGCGACTCAGCGGGAGGGCCTAACGAGCAGTACTTC
J: TRBJ1-5; size: -; length: 17; D: TRBD1; V: TRBV10-1; CDR3: CASSEPQGLPSNQPQHF; DNA: TGCGCCAGCAGTGAGCCACAGGGGCTACCTAGCAATCAGCCCCAGCATTTT
J: TRBJ2-5; size: once; length: 14; D: TRBD2; V: TRBV9; CDR3: CASSPAGVEETQYF; DNA: TGTGCCAGCAGCCCAGCGGGGGTGGAAGAGACCCAGTACTTC
J: TRBJ2-3; size: once; length: 15; D: -; V: TRBV27; CDR3: CASSTQITFTDTQYF; DNA: TGTGCCAGCAGTACACAGATTACCTTCACAGATACGCAGTATTTT
J: TRBJ2-1; size: -; length: 15; D: -; V: TRBV19; CDR3: CASTSSPSSYNEQFF; DNA: TGTGCCAGTACTTCCTCTCCGAGCTCCTACAATGAGCAGTTCTTC
J: TRBJ1-1; size: -; length: 14; D: -; V: TRBV6-5; CDR3: CASSTDSHNTEAFF; DNA: TGTGCCAGCAGCACAGACAGCCATAACACTGAAGCTTTCTTT
J: TRBJ1-6; size: -; length: 19; D: -; V: TRBV28; CDR3: CASSLGGETLWRYNSPLHF; DNA: TGTGCCAGCAGTTTGGGCGGGGAGACACTTTGGCGGTATAATTCACCCCTCCACTTT
J: TRBJ2-1; size: -; length: 15; D: -; V: TRBV11-2; CDR3: CASSSWRASYNEQFF; DNA: TGTGCCAGCAGTTCCTGGAGGGCCTCGTACAATGAGCAGTTCTTC
J: TRBJ2-1; size: -; length: 18; D: -; V: TRBV7-9; CDR3: CASSPYRFSRGSYNEQFF; DNA: TGTGCCAGCAGCCCATACCGATTTAGCAGGGGTTCCTACAATGAGCAGTTCTTC
J: TRBJ2-3; size: -; length: 17; D: TRBD2; V: TRBV7-9; CDR3: CASRGGPAVSGADTQYF; DNA: TGTGCCAGCAGGGGGGGGCCTGCCGTTAGCGGGGCAGATACGCAGTATTTT
J: TRBJ1-1; size: -; length: 17; D: -; V: TRBV5-1; CDR3: CASSPNGLISMNTEAFF; DNA: TGCGCCAGCAGCCCCAACGGACTGATCTCCATGAACACTGAAGCTTTCTTT
J: TRBJ2-7; size: -; length: 15; D: -; V: TRBV27; CDR3: CASSKETGLSYEQYF; DNA: TGTGCCAGTTCCAAAGAGACTGGATTATCCTACGAGCAGTACTTC
J: TRBJ2-7; size: -; length: 16; D: TRBD2; V: TRBV30; CDR3: CAWPPGGGPSSYEQYF; DNA: TGTGCCTGGCCTCCCGGGGGGGGCCCTAGCTCCTACGAGCAGTACTTC
J: TRBJ1-2; size: -; length: 17; D: -; V: TRBV25-1; CDR3: CASSERVIGGRSFGYTF; DNA: TGTGCCAGCAGTGAAAGGGTCATCGGGGGACGGTCCTTTGGCTACACCTTC
J: TRBJ2-7; size: -; length: 14; D: -; V: TRBV27; CDR3: CASSLTAVTFEQYF; DNA: TGTGCCAGCAGTTTAACAGCGGTAACCTTCGAGCAGTACTTC
J: TRBJ1-1; size: -; length: 14; D: -; V: TRBV9; CDR3: CASSPTTVNTEAFF; DNA: TGTGCCAGCAGCCCCACGACAGTGAACACTGAAGCTTTCTTT
J: TRBJ1-1; size: -; length: 16; D: -; V: TRBV7-6; CDR3: CASSLAGGKMNTEAFF; DNA: TGTGCCAGCAGCTTAGCGGGGGGGAAAATGAACACTGAAGCTTTCTTT
J: TRBJ1-1; size: -; length: 12; D: -; V: TRBV25-1; CDR3: CASSGPVLEAFF; DNA: TGTGCCAGCAGTGGCCCGGTACTAGAAGCTTTCTTT
J: TRBJ2-1; size: -; length: 9; D: -; V: TRBV6-1; CDR3: CATHNEQFF; DNA: TGTGCCACTCACAATGAGCAGTTCTTC
J: TRBJ2-3; size: -; length: 14; D: TRBD2; V: TRBV10-3; CDR3: CATGTSGTRDTQYF; DNA: TGTGCCACCGGGACTAGCGGGACGAGGGATACGCAGTATTTT
J: TRBJ2-7; size: -; length: 14; D: TRBD2; V: TRBV10-3; CDR3: CAISDPSGVYEQYF; DNA: TGTGCCATCAGTGATCCTAGCGGGGTCTACGAGCAGTACTTC
J: TRBJ2-1; size: -; length: 17; D: TRBD2; V: TRBV11-2; CDR3: CASSLVSGRRVENEQFF; DNA: TGTGCCAGCAGCTTAGTCAGCGGGAGGCGGGTAGAGAATGAGCAGTTCTTC
J: TRBJ1-1; size: -; length: 15; D: -; V: TRBV2; CDR3: CASTSMMTANTEAFF; DNA: TGTGCCAGCACCTCGATGATGACAGCCAACACTGAAGCTTTCTTT
J: TRBJ1-1; size: -; length: 16; D: -; V: TRBV5-6; CDR3: CASRLETGPLNTEAFF; DNA: TGTGCCAGCAGACTTGAGACTGGTCCCTTGAACACTGAAGCTTTCTTT
J: TRBJ2-4; size: -; length: 17; D: TRBD2; V: TRBV7-9; CDR3: CASSHGTSGTAKNIQYF; DNA: TGTGCCAGCAGCCACGGGACTAGCGGGACCGCCAAAAACATTCAGTACTTC
J: TRBJ1-1; size: -; length: 14; D: -; V: TRBV29-1; CDR3: CSVVRESKFGGAFF; DNA: TGCAGCGTTGTGAGGGAATCGAAATTCGGGGGAGCTTTCTTT
J: TRBJ1-2; size: -; length: 15; D: -; V: TRBV30; CDR3: CAWSVRGSGYYGYTF; DNA: TGTGCCTGGAGTGTACGGGGGTCGGGGTACTATGGCTACACCTTC
J: TRBJ2-3; size: -; length: 14; D: TRBD1; V: TRBV19; CDR3: CASSLQGDTDTQYF; DNA: TGTGCCAGTAGTCTCCAGGGGGACACAGATACGCAGTATTTT
J: TRBJ2-7; size: -; length: 14; D: -; V: TRBV6-6; CDR3: CASSPPGGTYEQYF; DNA: TGTGCCAGCAGCCCCCCAGGGGGGACCTACGAGCAGTACTTC
J: TRBJ2-7; size: -; length: 14; D: TRBD1; V: TRBV5-1; CDR3: CASSPGQGKGEQYF; DNA: TGCGCCAGCAGCCCCGGACAGGGGAAGGGGGAGCAGTACTTC
J: TRBJ2-7; size: -; length: 14; D: TRBD2; V: TRBV28; CDR3: CASSFGREAYEQYF; DNA: TGTGCCAGCAGTTTCGGGCGGGAGGCCTACGAGCAGTACTTC
J: TRBJ1-1; size: -; length: 15; D: -; V: TRBV6-5; CDR3: CASSSIGGRNTEAFF; DNA: TGTGCCAGCAGTTCAATCGGAGGGAGGAACACTGAAGCTTTCTTT
J: TRBJ2-1; size: -; length: 12; D: TRBD2; V: TRBV6-5; CDR3: CASSSVAGEQFF; DNA: TGTGCCAGCAGTTCCGTAGCGGGGGAGCAGTTCTTC
J: TRBJ2-6; size: -; length: 15; D: TRBD2; V: TRBV13; CDR3: CASSSQAGESNVLTF; DNA: TGTGCCAGCAGCTCCCAAGCGGGAGAGTCCAACGTCCTGACTTTC
J: TRBJ2-3; size: medium-sized; length: 15; D: TRBD2; V: TRBV4-1; CDR3: CASSRSSGGTDTQYF; DNA: TGCGCCAGCAGCCGCTCTAGCGGGGGCACAGATACGCAGTATTTT
J: TRBJ2-1; size: once; length: 17; D: TRBD2; V: TRBV27; CDR3: CASSPLTTSGRVNEQFF; DNA: TGTGCCAGCAGTCCCCTTACGACTAGCGGGAGAGTCAATGAGCAGTTCTTC
J: TRBJ2-1; size: -; length: 15; D: -; V: TRBV7-7; CDR3: CASSPGGPPHNEQFF; DNA: TGTGCCAGCAGCCCCGGTGGGCCGCCCCACAATGAGCAGTTCTTC
J: TRBJ2-5; size: -; length: 12; D: -; V: TRBV5-4; CDR3: CASSLRGETQYF; DNA: TGTGCCAGCAGCTTGAGGGGTGAGACCCAGTACTTC
J: TRBJ2-7; size: -; length: 16; D: TRBD1; V: TRBV6-1; CDR3: CASSERPGGGTYEQYF; DNA: TGTGCCAGCAGTGAACGTCCAGGGGGCGGGACCTACGAGCAGTACTTC
J: TRBJ2-2; size: -; length: 16; D: TRBD2; V: TRBV11-2; CDR3: CASSGTGLAATGELFF; DNA: TGTGCCAGCAGCGGAACGGGACTAGCGGCCACCGGGGAGCTGTTTTTT
J: TRBJ2-5; size: once; length: 17; D: TRBD2; V: TRBV28; CDR3: CASSYGLAGALQETQYF; DNA: TGTGCCAGCAGCTACGGACTAGCGGGAGCCTTACAAGAGACCCAGTACTTC
J: TRBJ2-7; size: -; length: 18; D: TRBD2; V: TRBV5-1; CDR3: CASSLAGLAGGPNYEQYF; DNA: TGCGCCAGCAGCTTGGCGGGACTAGCGGGAGGACCCAACTACGAGCAGTACTTC
J: TRBJ2-1; size: -; length: 15; D: -; V: TRBV15; CDR3: CATRPAEGLWDEQFF; DNA: TGTGCCACCCGCCCGGCGGAGGGCCTGTGGGATGAGCAGTTCTTC
J: TRBJ2-1; size: -; length: 13; D: -; V: TRBV4-1; CDR3: CASSQAEVAQQFF; DNA: TGCGCCAGCAGCCAAGCAGAAGTCGCCCAACAGTTCTTC
J: TRBJ2-3; size: -; length: 16; D: TRBD2; V: TRBV9; CDR3: CASSVGASGITDTQYF; DNA: TGTGCCAGCAGCGTGGGGGCTAGCGGGATCACAGATACGCAGTATTTT
J: TRBJ2-7; size: -; length: 14; D: TRBD2; V: TRBV6-6; CDR3: CASSSGTSLYEQYF; DNA: TGTGCCAGCAGTTCCGGGACTAGCCTGTACGAGCAGTACTTC
J: TRBJ2-6; size: -; length: 13; D: -; V: TRBV7-6; CDR3: CASSLGQANVLTF; DNA: TGTGCCAGCAGCCTGGGACAGGCCAACGTCCTGACTTTC
J: TRBJ2-5; size: -; length: 14; D: TRBD1; V: TRBV27; CDR3: CASSPQGAPWTQYF; DNA: TGTGCCAGCAGCCCACAGGGGGCCCCTTGGACCCAGTACTTC
J: TRBJ1-2; size: -; length: 13; D: -; V: TRBV27; CDR3: CASSLSHLSGEYF; DNA: TGTGCCAGCAGTTTATCGCATTTATCCGGGGAATACTTC
J: TRBJ1-1; size: -; length: 15; D: TRBD1; V: TRBV7-9; CDR3: CASSSGLDRETEAFF; DNA: TGTGCCAGCAGCTCTGGCCTCGACAGGGAAACTGAAGCTTTCTTT
J: TRBJ2-1; size: -; length: 14; D: TRBD2; V: TRBV2; CDR3: CASLTSGIDNEQFF; DNA: TGTGCCAGCTTAACTAGCGGGATAGACAATGAGCAGTTCTTC
J: TRBJ2-3; size: -; length: 16; D: TRBD2; V: TRBV9; CDR3: CASSVGWGGNTDTQYF; DNA: TGTGCCAGCAGCGTAGGGTGGGGGGGTAACACAGATACGCAGTATTTT
J: TRBJ1-2; size: -; length: 13; D: -; V: TRBV5-5; CDR3: CASSSDWGYGYTF; DNA: TGTGCCAGCAGCTCGGACTGGGGCTATGGCTACACCTTC
J: TRBJ2-1; size: -; length: 15; D: -; V: TRBV27; CDR3: CASSLRFTGRNEQFF; DNA: TGTGCCAGCAGTTTACGATTCACGGGTCGGAATGAGCAGTTCTTC
J: TRBJ2-5; size: -; length: 14; D: -; V: TRBV2; CDR3: CASSAQDNQETQYF; DNA: TGTGCCAGCAGTGCTCAGGACAACCAAGAGACCCAGTACTTC
J: TRBJ2-1; size: -; length: 17; D: TRBD2; V: TRBV28; CDR3: CASSPLHYSGRYNEQFF; DNA: TGTGCCAGCAGTCCCCTACACTATAGCGGGAGATACAATGAGCAGTTCTTC
J: TRBJ1-5; size: -; length: 16; D: TRBD1; V: TRBV4-1; CDR3: CASSQDIRGLNQPQHF; DNA: TGCGCCAGCAGCCAAGATATTAGGGGGCTTAATCAGCCCCAGCATTTT
J: TRBJ2-3; size: -; length: 15; D: -; V: TRBV6-4; CDR3: CASSEGSLGTDTQYF; DNA: TGTGCCAGCAGTGAGGGCTCCTTGGGCACAGATACGCAGTATTTT
J: TRBJ2-3; size: -; length: 16; D: -; V: TRBV5-1; CDR3: CASSLDQGGSTDTQYF; DNA: TGCGCCAGCAGCTTGGATCAGGGGGGTAGCACAGATACGCAGTATTTT
J: TRBJ1-5; size: -; length: 16; D: -; V: TRBV19; CDR3: CASSGSRTHSNQPQHF; DNA: TGTGCCAGTAGTGGTAGCCGGACTCATAGCAATCAGCCCCAGCATTTT